This is a list of T cell receptor beta chains from one sample in a study of neurological immune-mediated disorders. TCRdb re-called the 5' RACE reads with MiXCR, one entry per CDR3 protein. The sample comprises roughly 46,000 distinct CDR3 sequences, roughly 2% of which are singletons, and around 2% rests with the top ten. The sequencing sample was made of PBMCs. These receptors all stem from a woman between 40 and 55 years old with multiple sclerosis. CDR3s include the opening cysteine and the closing phenylalanine or tryptophan. The D gene is left open where the match is weak. Clone size is given for some rows only: seen once, a few or many times, or a class if the clone is expanded.

TRBV20-1	TRBJ2-7	many	TRBD1	TGCAGTGCTCCGGACAGGAGTTTTCCCTACGAGCAGTACTTC	CSAPDRSFPYEQYF
TRBV20-1	TRBJ2-1	many	NA	TGCAGTTTCCTGGACACCTACTACAATGAGCAGTTCTTC	CSFLDTYYNEQFF
TRBV20-1	TRBJ2-3	many	TRBD2	TGCAGTGTTCTTGGGACTAGCGGTACAGATACGCAGTATTTT	CSVLGTSGTDTQYF
TRBV12-3/TRBV12-4	TRBJ1-4	many	TRBD1	TGTGCCAGCAGCCCCCGACAGGGGTCGGGTGAAAAACTGTTTTTT	CASSPRQGSGEKLFF
TRBV11-1	TRBJ2-1	many	NA	TGTGCCAGCAGCAGCTCAGGGGATCGGCAGTTCTTC	CASSSSGDRQFF
TRBV4-2	TRBJ1-1	many	NA	TGTGCCAGCAGCCAAGACATGAGTGGGCAGGGACTGAACACTGAAGCTTTCTTT	CASSQDMSGQGLNTEAFF
TRBV15	TRBJ1-1	many	NA	TGTGCCACCAGCCCTCAGGGAGGGCAGGGAAAGATTATGAGCACTGAAGCTTTCTTT	CATSPQGGQGKIMSTEAFF
TRBV5-1	TRBJ1-1	many	NA	TGCGCCAGCAGCTTGGCCGGGGGGGACACTGAAGCTTTCTTT	CASSLAGGDTEAFF
TRBV7-3	TRBJ2-7	many	NA	TGTGCCAGCAGCCCAAGGGCCGGTTCCTACGAGCAGTACTTC	CASSPRAGSYEQYF
TRBV5-1	TRBJ1-6	many	TRBD1	TGCGCCAGCAGTTCCCGGGACAGGGCCCTCCCCACCCTCCACTTT	CASSSRDRALPTLHF
TRBV10-3	TRBJ1-1	many	NA	TGTGCCATCAGTGAAAGAACAACAGGGAGCATGAACACTGAAGCTTTCTTT	CAISERTTGSMNTEAFF
TRBV20-1	TRBJ2-1	many	TRBD2	TGCAGTGCTAGAGGGGGGGGAGATTACAATGAGCAGTTCTTC	CSARGGGDYNEQFF
TRBV5-6	TRBJ2-3	many	NA	TGTGCCAGCAGCTTTGGCCGTACAGATACGCAGTATTTT	CASSFGRTDTQYF
TRBV2	TRBJ2-5	many	TRBD1	TGTGCCAGCAGGGAGACAGGGGGCACAGAGACCCAGTACTTC	CASRETGGTETQYF
TRBV7-2	TRBJ2-1	many	NA	TGTGCCAGCAGCTTTGACCGTATGAGCTCCTACAATGAGCAGTTCTTC	CASSFDRMSSYNEQFF
TRBV2	TRBJ2-3	many	NA	TGTGCCAGCGGCGGGACAGATTACACAGATACGCAGTATTTT	CASGGTDYTDTQYF
TRBV6-6	TRBJ2-2	many	NA	TGTGCCACCTTGGGACCCACGGCCCGGGAGCTGTTTTTT	CATLGPTARELFF
TRBV18	TRBJ2-5	many	TRBD1	TGTGCCAGCTCACCGGGACAGGGGGAATTGGAGACCCAGTACTTC	CASSPGQGELETQYF
TRBV15	TRBJ2-7	many	NA	TGTGCCACCAGCAGAGATCGTGGGGGCTACGAGCAGTACTTC	CATSRDRGGYEQYF
TRBV18	TRBJ1-2	many	NA	TGTGCCAGCTCACCACGGCAGCTTAACTATGGCTACACCTTC	CASSPRQLNYGYTF
TRBV9	TRBJ2-1	many	TRBD2	TGTGCCAGCAGCGCGACTAGCGGGGGGGTGACCTACAATGAGCAGTTCTTC	CASSATSGGVTYNEQFF
TRBV10-3	TRBJ1-4	many	TRBD1	TGTGCCACCTACGGGACAGGTACAGAAAAACTGTTTTTT	CATYGTGTEKLFF
TRBV27	TRBJ2-1	many	TRBD2	TGTGCCAGCAGTTTCGGACTAGGCGCCTACAATGAGCAGTTCTTC	CASSFGLGAYNEQFF
TRBV27	TRBJ2-3	many	NA	TGTGCCAGCAGTCTATTGGGGATTCTTGGAGATACGCAGTATTTT	CASSLLGILGDTQYF
TRBV20-1	TRBJ2-7	NA	NA	TGCAGTGATAGAGATATGAGCTCCTACGAGCAGTACTTC	CSDRDMSSYEQYF
TRBV4-1	TRBJ1-1	many	NA	TGCGCCAGCAGCCCCACGGGACGGGGAGGTCCTGAAGCTTTCTTT	CASSPTGRGGPEAFF
TRBV5-1	TRBJ1-5	many	NA	TGCGCCAGCAGCCAAACAGGGCAAGTCAATCAGCCCCAGCATTTT	CASSQTGQVNQPQHF
TRBV6-1	TRBJ1-4	many	NA	TGTGCCAGCAGTGAAGGAGCGGGGGAAACTAATGAAAAACTGTTTTTT	CASSEGAGETNEKLFF
TRBV7-9	TRBJ1-1	many	NA	TGTGCCAGCAGCTCACAGGGTATGGACACTGAAGCTTTCTTT	CASSSQGMDTEAFF
TRBV20-1	TRBJ2-1	medium-sized	NA	TGCAGTGCTTCGGACAGCGCATCATCTTTCTTC	CSASDSASSFF
TRBV24-1	TRBJ1-5	many	NA	TGTGCCACCAGTCACGGCAATCAGCCCCAGCATTTT	CATSHGNQPQHF
TRBV4-1	TRBJ1-2	many	NA	TGCGCCAGCAGCCCGGAGGACAGATACTATGGCTACACCTTC	CASSPEDRYYGYTF
TRBV12-3/TRBV12-4	TRBJ2-4	many	NA	TGTGCCAGCAGTTTCCCGAAGACCAAAAACATTCAGTACTTC	CASSFPKTKNIQYF
TRBV5-1	TRBJ2-7	many	TRBD2	TGCGCCAGCAGCTTGCTAGCGGCGGTTGACGAGCAGTACTTC	CASSLLAAVDEQYF
TRBV5-6	TRBJ1-1	many	NA	TGTGCCAGCAGCTTGGGGGCAGGCACTGAAGCTTTCTTT	CASSLGAGTEAFF
TRBV10-2	TRBJ2-1	many	NA	TGCGCCAGCAGTGAGCCCCGGGGGCCAACATCGACCCCGTTCTTC	CASSEPRGPTSTPFF
TRBV20-1	TRBJ1-1	many	NA	TGCAGTGCTAGGGGGGGCCTCATCGACACTGAAGCTTTCTTT	CSARGGLIDTEAFF
TRBV10-3	TRBJ2-3	many	NA	TGTGCCATCAGTGAGCCCACCTACACAGATACGCAGTATTTT	CAISEPTYTDTQYF
TRBV27	TRBJ1-1	many	NA	TGTGCCAGACAAACACAGCTCACCCAGGGGACTACCCTGGTCAACACTGAAGCTTTCTTT	CARQTQLTQGTTLVNTEAFF
TRBV10-3	TRBJ2-3	many	NA	TGTGCCATCAGTGAGGGGTCAGGGCTTCTCACAGATACGCAGTATTTT	CAISEGSGLLTDTQYF
TRBV7-9	TRBJ2-7	NA	TRBD2	TGTGCCAGCCGTAGCGGGCCAGGAAACTACGAGCAGTACTTC	CASRSGPGNYEQYF
TRBV5-1	TRBJ1-1	many	NA	TGCGCCAGCAGTTGGTCACAGGAGAACACTGAAGCTTTCTTT	CASSWSQENTEAFF
TRBV5-6	TRBJ1-5	many	TRBD1	TGTGCCAGCAGCTTATACAGGGGACAGCCCCAGCATTTT	CASSLYRGQPQHF